Shown below are 32 T cell receptor beta chains from a single sample sequenced in a study of T cell responses to AZD1222 COVID-19 vaccine. Using immunoSEQ multiplex PCR, the repertoire was profiled, and TCRdb retains in-frame clones only, with some absent. Of roughly 110,000 clones in the sample, around 88% were seen once. Here the sequenced sample was peripheral blood, taken 28 days after the second AZD1222 dose. Receptor source: an adult who received the AZD1222 COVID-19 vaccine.

The gene calls are TRBV19 and TRBJ1-1; 7 nucleotides match TRBD1. The CDR3 has 14 amino acids. Germline V CDR1 and CDR2: LNHDA, SQIVND (reference sequence). V dropped 6 bases and J dropped 1; count of bases not matched to a gene: 5. CDR3: CASSRGTANTEAFF. The CDR3 nucleotides are TGTGCCAGTAGCCGAGGGACAGCGAACACTGAAGCTTTCTTT.

This rearrangement joins TRBV27 to TRBJ2-3, with a weak D call TRBD2 (5 bases). Trimming removed 1 base from V and 6 bases from J, with 11 bases in between. From germline, CDR1 is MNHEY and CDR2 SMNVEV (reference sequence). CDR3 length: 14 residues. CDR3 nucleotide sequence: TGTGCCAGCAGTTTATTTCCGGGGTTGGATACGCAGTATTTT. This codes for CASSLFPGLDTQYF.

V and J are TRBV7-2 and TRBJ1-2; D gene unclear. CDR1 is SGHTA, CDR2 FQGNSA, per germline. The CDR3 is 16 amino acids. Between the trimmed V and J ends, which lost 0 bases and 0 bases, there was a span of 11 bases. CDR3 sequence reads: CASSLALQRSNYGYTF. The CDR3 bases are TGTGCCAGCAGCTTAGCGTTGCAGAGATCTAACTATGGCTACACCTTC.

This clone has a single count. The chain joins TRBV7-3 to TRBJ1-5; D is unresolved. This CDR3 region has 13 residues. Germline CDR1 SGHTA, CDR2 FQGTGA. V lost 1 base, J lost 7 bases, and 8 bases lay in between. CDR3 sequence: CASSLNRGQPQHF. CDR3 bases: TGTGCCAGCAGCTTAAACAGAGGGCAGCCCCAGCATTTT.

The V and J genes are TRBV19 and TRBJ1-1, with TRBD1 matching over 8 bases. The CDR3 has 15 residues. Germline V CDR1 and CDR2: LNHDA, SQIVND (reference sequence). Trimming at V came to 5 bases and at J to 6 bases, leaving 11 bases not matched to a gene. CDR3: CASSPLDRAGAEAFF. In nucleotides, the CDR3 is TGTGCCAGTAGTCCATTGGACAGGGCAGGTGCTGAAGCTTTCTTT.

This chain joins TRBV19 and TRBJ1-2; D not resolved. Germline V gene lookup returns CDR1 LNHDA and CDR2 SQIVND (reference sequence). V lost 6 bases and J lost 5, with 7 bases in between. The CDR3 length is 11 residues. This CDR3 is CASRSAYGYTF. For the CDR3, the DNA is TGTGCCAGTAGATCCGCATATGGCTACACCTTC.

V is TRBV7-2 and J is TRBJ2-5; the match to TRBD2 covers 9 bases. Germline loops: CDR1 SGHTA, CDR2 FQGNSA. This CDR3 is 15 amino acids long. V was clipped by 3 bases and J by 4 bases; unmatched bases: 6. The CDR3 coding sequence is TGTGCCAGCAGCTTCCAGCGGGGGGAGCGAGAGACCCAGTACTTC. Its translation: CASSFQRGERETQYF.

This clone appeared once. J is TRBJ2-7 and V is TRBV7-2, with no clear D. CDR1 and CDR2 (germline): SGHTA, FQGNSA. CDR3 length: 16 amino acids. V dropped 5 bases and J dropped 9 bases, with 26 bases sitting between them. The chain's CDR3 is CASSVTGVSSLRGQYF. DNA of the CDR3: TGTGCCAGCAGCGTAACTGGTGTGAGTTCCCTACGAGGGCAGTACTTC.

CDR3 region: CASSLTGTNTEAFF. The CDR3 DNA sequence: TGTGCCAGCAGCTTAACAGGGACGAACACTGAAGCTTTCTTT. The chain employs TRBV7-2 and TRBJ1-1; D possibly corresponds to TRBD1 (6 bases). CDR1 is SGHTA and CDR2 is FQGNSA in the germline V gene. The CDR3 extends over 14 amino acids. V was pared by 2 bases and J by 1 base, with 8 bases between.

The V gene is TRBV7-2, the J gene TRBJ2-5, with TRBD1 matching 8 bases. Germline CDR1 reads SGHTA; CDR2 reads FQGNSA. The J segment lost 4 bases and the V segment lost 3 bases, leaving 4 bases of the junction unmatched. This CDR3 region has 14 residues. CDR3 sequence: CASSFNRGSETQYF. CDR3 coding DNA: TGTGCCAGCAGCTTTAACAGGGGGTCAGAGACCCAGTACTTC. Full variable domain (outside the CDR3, taken from reference TRBV7-2 and TRBJ2-5): GAGVSQSPSNKVTEKGKDVELRCDPISGHTALYWYRQSLGQGLEFLIYFQGNSAPDKSGLPSDRFSAERTGGSVSTLTIQRTQQEDSAVYLCASSFNRGSETQYFGPGTRLLVL.

This clone was found once. The chain carries TRBV12-2 and TRBJ2-3; the D segment call TRBD2 is taken from the table without a DNA check. TRBV12-2 is a listed pseudogene. The CDR3 is 20 amino acids. CDR3 in DNA: TGTGCAAGTCGCGCACCAGGACTAGCGGGAACCCGGAACTACCCAGATACGCAGTATTTT. Amino acids: CASRAPGLAGTRNYPDTQYF.

J is TRBJ2-2 and V is TRBV3-1 (or the pseudogene TRBV3-2); 8 positions agree with TRBD2. The CDR3 length is 16 residues. The V gene's germline CDR1 is LGHDT and CDR2 YNNKEL (reference sequence). The junction had 2 bases not matched to a gene; V was cut back by 1 base and J by 1 base. The CDR3 DNA sequence: TGTGCCAGCAGCCAAGGGACTAGCAGGAACACCGGGGAGCTGTTTTTT. It codes for CASSQGTSRNTGELFF.

The V gene is TRBV21-1, the J gene TRBJ1-6; TRBD1 is taken as the D call from the table, unchecked against the DNA. TRBV21-1 is termed a pseudogene. This CDR3 is 15 amino acids long. The DNA for the CDR3 is TGTGCCAGCAGCAAAGCGCAGGGGGGCCCTTCACCCCTCCACTTT. This encodes CASSKAQGGPSPLHF.

V is TRBV27 and J is TRBJ1-6; 8 bases are a match to TRBD1. This CDR3 has 17 residues. V trimming: 4 bases; J trimming: 9 bases; junction bases outside the gene matches: 14. From germline, CDR1 is MNHEY and CDR2 SMNVEV (reference sequence). DNA of the CDR3: TGTGCCAGCAGTTCTAGACAGGGGCCTACTGATGGTTCACCCCTCCACTTT. Protein: CASSSRQGPTDGSPLHF.

CDR3: CASSHSDLSIRTEAFF. CDR3 nucleotides: TGTGCCAGCAGCCATTCTGATCTTTCAATTCGCACTGAAGCTTTCTTT. The chain uses TRBV3-1 (or the pseudogene TRBV3-2) and TRBJ1-1; D call uncertain. V was shortened by 3 bases and J by 4 bases, with 18 bases between the two germline ends. CDR1 and CDR2 from the germline V gene are LGHDT and YNNKEL (reference sequence). The CDR3 extends over 16 amino acids.

The V and J genes are TRBV7-9 and TRBJ2-7, with D perhaps assigned TRBD1 or TRBD2 (5 bases each). Per the germline V gene, CDR1 is SEHNR and CDR2 is FQNEAQ (reference sequence). The CDR3 totals 15 residues. V dropped 2 bases and J dropped 7 bases, with 18 bases sitting between them. The CDR3 region is CASSLSSRGPWEQYF. CDR3 bases: TGTGCCAGCAGCTTATCTTCCCGGGGCCCTTGGGAGCAGTACTTC.

The chain uses TRBV5-1 and TRBJ1-3; D not certain. This CDR3 is built from 15 residues. In germline, CDR1 is SGHRS, CDR2 YFSETQ. V gave up 5 bases and J gave up 0 bases, with 12 bases separating them. The CDR3 loop is CASRSEGLSGNTIYF. The CDR3 nucleotides read TGCGCCAGCAGATCGGAAGGACTCTCTGGAAACACCATATATTTT. Variable domain in full (rest from reference TRBV5-1 and TRBJ1-3): KAGVTQTPRYLIKTRGQQVTLSCSPISGHRSVSWYQQTPGQGLQFLFEYFSETQRNKGNFPGRFSGRQFSNSRSEMNVSTLELGDSALYLCASRSEGLSGNTIYFGEGSWLTVV.

The chain joins TRBV6-5 to TRBJ1-6, with 7 bases matching TRBD1. V trimming: 10 bases; J trimming: 7 bases; junction bases outside the gene matches: 7. The CDR3 is made up of 13 amino acids. From germline, CDR1 is MNHEY and CDR2 SVGAGI. CDR3: CATYSGGNSPLHF. Written as DNA, the CDR3 is TGTGCCACCTATTCAGGGGGAAATTCACCCCTCCACTTT.

The rearrangement links TRBV18 to TRBJ2-3, with D uncertain. V was shortened by 2 bases and J by 2 bases, with 2 bases between the two germline ends. Germline lookup yields CDR1 KGHSH and CDR2 LQKENI. CDR3 length equals 12 residues. CDR3 DNA sequence: TGTGCCAGCTCACCAGCCACAGATACGCAGTATTTT. This translates into CASSPATDTQYF. Looking up the rest from reference TRBV18 and TRBJ2-3 gives the full variable domain: NAGVMQNPRHLVRRRGQEARLRCSPMKGHSHVYWYRQLPEEGLKFMVYLQKENIIDESGMPKERFSAEFPKEGPSILRIQQVVRGDSAAYFCASSPATDTQYFGPGTRLTVL.

The chain carries TRBV6-2 or TRBV6-3 and TRBJ1-1; 10 bases map to TRBD1. The CDR3 consists of 15 residues. Losses at the gene ends were 6 bases for V and 5 bases for J; bases not matched to a gene: 9. Looked up from germline, CDR1 is MNHEY and CDR2 is SVGEGT. As DNA, the CDR3 is TGTGCCAGCAGCTCTGACAGGGGGCAACGGACTGAAGCTTTCTTT. Its translation is CASSSDRGQRTEAFF.

V gene TRBV12-1 combines with J gene TRBJ1-6; no check of the table's D call, TRBD1, against the DNA was made. TRBV12-1 is deemed a pseudogene. CDR3 length: 15 residues. CDR3 loop: CASSEDRGGRSPLHF. The CDR3 region has the DNA TGTGCCAGCAGTGAGGACAGGGGCGGACGTTCACCCCTCCACTTT.

CDR3 sequence (DNA): TGTGCTAGTGCCATGACTAGCGGGTCCCAAGAGACCCAGTACTTC. It translates to CASAMTSGSQETQYF. This chain connects TRBV12-5 to TRBJ2-5; 10 bases line up with TRBD2. Germline CDR1 is LGHNT and CDR2 is FRNRAP. The trim removed 7 bases at V and 1 base at J, leaving 6 bases unmatched. The CDR3 totals 15 residues. Together with reference TRBV12-5 and TRBJ2-5, the CDR3 gives the full variable domain: DARVTQTPRHKVTEMGQEVTMRCQPILGHNTVFWYRQTMMQGLELLAYFRNRAPLDDSGMPKDRFSAEMPDATLATLKIQPSEPRDSAVYFCASAMTSGSQETQYFGPGTRLLVL.

This chain joins TRBV7-2 and TRBJ2-7, with a tentative D call TRBD2 (6 bases). Trimming stripped 3 bases from V and 2 bases from J, with 14 bases between. The V gene's germline CDR1 is SGHTA and CDR2 FQGNSA. The CDR3 contains 15 residues. CDR3: CASSFYAGTAYEQYF. The CDR3 nucleotides are TGTGCCAGCAGCTTTTACGCGGGGACGGCCTACGAGCAGTACTTC. The full variable domain, in which reference TRBV7-2 and TRBJ2-7 provide the parts outside the CDR3, is GAGVSQSPSNKVTEKGKDVELRCDPISGHTALYWYRQSLGQGLEFLIYFQGNSAPDKSGLPSDRFSAERTGGSVSTLTIQRTQQEDSAVYLCASSFYAGTAYEQYFGPGTRLTVT.

The chain recombines TRBV21-1 with TRBJ1-2. TRBV21-1 is a pseudogene. This CDR3 has 13 amino acids. CDR3 bases: TGTGCCAGCAGCAACCCGGGCCCCCATGGCTACACCTTC. Encoded protein: CASSNPGPHGYTF.

The chain links TRBV3-1 (or the pseudogene TRBV3-2) to TRBJ1-4; TRBD1 is a possible D gene (6 bases). Trimming took 2 bases from V and 8 from J, leaving 12 bases between them. CDR3 length: 14 amino acids. Germline assignment: CDR1 LGHDT and CDR2 YNNKEL (reference sequence). For the CDR3, the DNA is TGTGCCAGCAGCCAATCAGGGGCGGAGGAAAAACTGTTTTTT. Translating it yields CASSQSGAEEKLFF.

The genes are TRBV15 and TRBJ2-1; 9 bases match TRBD1. Trimming took 1 base from V and 3 from J; bases not matched to a gene: 4. This CDR3 has 16 amino acids. From germline, CDR1 is LNHNV and CDR2 YYDKDF (reference sequence). The CDR3, as DNA: TGTGCCACCAGCAGAGGAGGGACAGGGAGCTACAATGAGCAGTTCTTC. Translation: CATSRGGTGSYNEQFF.

The chain links TRBV20-1 to TRBJ2-2; the D is unclear. CDR3 size: 14 residues. Looked up from germline, CDR1 is DFQATT and CDR2 is SNEGSKA (reference sequence). The V end lost 3 bases, the J end lost 5 bases, and 13 bases lay between the germline ends. The CDR3 loop reads CSASGADATGELFF. CDR3 DNA sequence: TGCAGTGCTAGTGGTGCGGATGCGACCGGGGAGCTGTTTTTT.

This clone was counted only a few times. CDR3 nucleotide sequence: TGTGCCAGCAGCCAAGATTCAAGGGGCGCAGAGACCCAGTACTTC. This codes for CASSQDSRGAETQYF. V gene TRBV3-1 (or the pseudogene TRBV3-2) combines with J gene TRBJ2-5, with D possibly TRBD1 on 5 matching bases. Germline CDR1 LGHDT, CDR2 YNNKEL (reference sequence). This CDR3 spans 15 amino acids. Trimming took 0 bases from V and 4 from J, leaving 12 bases between them.

J is TRBJ2-4 and V is TRBV20-1; D is undetermined. In germline, CDR1 is DFQATT, CDR2 SNEGSKA (reference sequence). The CDR3 contains 13 residues. The ends were cut back, 3 bases at V and 0 bases at J, with 6 bases in the middle. The CDR3 DNA reads TGCAGTGCTAGTCCCCTAGCCAAAAACATTCAGTACTTC. The encoded protein is CSASPLAKNIQYF.

This clone occurred a few times. This rearrangement joins TRBV4-2 to TRBJ2-5; 8 bases match TRBD2. The ends lost 0 bases at V and 2 bases at J; junction bases unmatched: 8. CDR1 and CDR2 (germline): LGHNA, YNFKEQ. The CDR3 length is 17 residues. The CDR3 coding sequence is TGTGCCAGCAGCCAAGAATTGGGGCGGGGGGCACAAGAGACCCAGTACTTC. Amino acids: CASSQELGRGAQETQYF.

V and J are TRBV7-8 and TRBJ2-3, with D uncertain. V lost 0 bases and J lost 4, with 5 bases in between. Germline V lookup: CDR1 SGHVS, CDR2 FQNEAQ. This CDR3 region has 13 residues. This CDR3 reads CASSLALADTQYF. The CDR3 DNA reads TGTGCCAGCAGCTTAGCCCTAGCAGATACGCAGTATTTT.

The rearrangement uses TRBV5-4 and TRBJ1-2; TRBD1 is a possible D gene (5 bases). There are 14 residues in the CDR3. The germline V gene encodes CDR1 SGHNT and CDR2 YYREEE (reference sequence). The ends were cut back, 3 bases at V and 5 bases at J, with 14 bases in the middle. In DNA, the CDR3 is TGTGCCAGCAGCTCCGGGACTACTTATTATGGCTACACCTTC. Translating it yields CASSSGTTYYGYTF.